What follows are 9 T cell receptor beta chains derived from one specimen sequenced in a study of blood T cell repertoires in COVID-19. Using immunoSEQ multiplex PCR, the repertoire was profiled, and TCRdb retains in-frame clones only, with some absent. The sample holds about 260,000 clones; around 90% are singletons and the top ten take around 2.6%. Sequenced input: peripheral blood. Every receptor here comes from a person aged 18-35 years with COVID-19, enrolled during active disease.

CDR3 loop: CASSPPRSVYQETQYF. The CDR3 DNA is TGTGCCAGCTCACCACCGAGGTCTGTGTACCAAGAGACCCAGTACTTC. The gene calls are TRBV18 and TRBJ2-5; D ambiguous. V was cut by 0 bases and J by 0 bases, with 11 bases left in between. CDR3 size: 16 residues. Germline V gene lookup returns CDR1 KGHSH and CDR2 LQKENI.

Concerning this clone: Distinct nucleotide sequences in the sample also encode this CDR3. The chain is built from TRBV6-5 and TRBJ1-5; tentatively, D is TRBD1 (6 bases). V lost 6 bases and J lost 5, with 8 bases in between. The CDR3 spans 12 residues. Germline loops: CDR1 MNHEY, CDR2 SVGAGI. CDR3 DNA sequence: TGTGCCAGCAGACAGGGAGATCAGCCCCAGCATTTT. Its translation: CASRQGDQPQHF.

A few counts support this clone. The gene calls are TRBV19 and TRBJ1-5; 8 bases line up with TRBD1. Germline loops: CDR1 LNHDA, CDR2 SQIVND (reference sequence). The CDR3 has 15 amino acids. V lost 3 bases, J lost 5 bases, and 6 bases stayed unmatched. CDR3 amino acids: CASSIETGEYQPQHF. CDR3 DNA: TGTGCCAGTAGTATCGAGACAGGGGAGTATCAGCCCCAGCATTTT.

The J gene is TRBJ2-3, the V gene TRBV9; D call uncertain. V was trimmed by 4 bases and J by 1 base, leaving 13 bases between them. This CDR3 region has 15 residues. Germline CDR1 and CDR2: SGDLS and YYNGEE. The CDR3 nucleotides are TGTGCCAGCAGCCAACGCGGATGGGGCACAGATACGCAGTATTTT. Its translation is CASSQRGWGTDTQYF.

The V and J genes are TRBV18 and TRBJ1-6, with TRBD1 identical over 7 bases. CDR3 length: 16 residues. Germline loops: CDR1 KGHSH, CDR2 LQKENI. With 0 bases clipped from V and 7 bases from J, the junction kept 6 bases outside the gene matches. CDR3: CASSPPREGGNSPLHF. The CDR3 nucleotides are TGTGCCAGCTCACCACCGAGGGAAGGGGGCAATTCACCCCTCCACTTT.

This rearrangement joins TRBV12-2 to TRBJ2-7; the D segment call TRBD1 is taken from the table without a DNA check. TRBV12-2 is recorded as a pseudogene. The CDR3 has 18 amino acids. The CDR3 sequence: CASRPLYRWTGENYEQYF. CDR3 nucleotide sequence: TGTGCAAGTCGCCCCCTATACCGCTGGACAGGGGAAAACTACGAGCAGTACTTC.

V and J are TRBV11-3 and TRBJ2-1; 10 nucleotides align to TRBD2. The V and J ends lost 5 bases and 0 bases, in that order; junction bases with no gene match: 4. This CDR3 has 16 amino acids. The germline CDR1 and CDR2 sequences are SGHNT and YENEEA. The CDR3 spells CASSESSGSSYNEQFF. CDR3 DNA sequence: TGTGCCAGCAGCGAGTCTAGCGGGAGCTCCTACAATGAGCAGTTCTTC.

The chain links TRBV27 to TRBJ1-1, with D possibly being TRBD1 (6 bases). Trimming left V 6 bases short and J 4 bases short, with 15 bases between. CDR1 MNHEY and CDR2 SMNVEV come from the germline V gene (reference sequence). CDR3 size: 14 residues. In DNA, the CDR3 is TGTGCCAGCAGCAAAAGACAGGAAAGCACTGAAGCTTTCTTT. This codes for CASSKRQESTEAFF.

V and J are TRBV5-4 and TRBJ1-4; 10 bases line up with TRBD1. From germline, CDR1 is SGHNT and CDR2 YYREEE (reference sequence). V was pared by 3 bases and J by 8 bases, with 4 bases of the junction left unmatched. CDR3 length: 14 amino acids. CDR3 protein: CASSSGTGEEKLFF. The DNA of the CDR3 is TGTGCCAGCAGCTCCGGGACAGGGGAGGAAAAACTGTTTTTT. The entire variable domain, with the rest obtained from reference TRBV5-4 and TRBJ1-4, is as follows: ETGVTQSPTHLIKTRGQQVTLRCSSQSGHNTVSWYQQALGQGPQFIFQYYREEENGRGNFPPRFSGLQFPNYSSELNVNALELDDSALYLCASSSGTGEEKLFFGSGTQLSVL.